The entry below describes one TCR beta chain. Its target is unknown. The length of the CDR3 is 16 residues. Germline V gene data show CDR1 as SNHLY and CDR2 as FYNNEI. J was trimmed by 2 bases and V by 9 bases; bases with no gene match: 11. PCR was performed using 60 Vbeta and 13 Jbeta primers. Method: immunoSEQ multiplex PCR; TCRdb's copy keeps in-frame clones and lacks some. The sample comprises a few hundred thousand clones, around nine tenths of which are singletons, and about 2.3% rests with the top ten. This entry is derived from a study of cytomegalovirus exposure and HLA in healthy donors. Overall study context: Out of 398 genotyped donors, approximately 84% belonged to the Caucasian-associated ancestry cluster.

Findings of the study overall: Sequencing probably produced one cluster of sequence variants that were highly shared. Both high specificity and high sensitivity reportedly marked the classifier's diagnosis of cytomegalovirus status. Further analysis was carried out later, and it showed several of the most significant clusters appearing linked to common viral pathogens.

The gene calls are TRBV2 and TRBJ1-5; 9 bases align to TRBD1. The sample comprised PBMCs. The clonotype comes from a woman aged 18-29 years in good health and CMV-seronegative. CDR3 sequence: CASAPGQGYGNQPQHF. CDR3 DNA sequence: TGTGCCAGTGCCCCGGGACAGGGATATGGCAATCAGCCCCAGCATTTT.